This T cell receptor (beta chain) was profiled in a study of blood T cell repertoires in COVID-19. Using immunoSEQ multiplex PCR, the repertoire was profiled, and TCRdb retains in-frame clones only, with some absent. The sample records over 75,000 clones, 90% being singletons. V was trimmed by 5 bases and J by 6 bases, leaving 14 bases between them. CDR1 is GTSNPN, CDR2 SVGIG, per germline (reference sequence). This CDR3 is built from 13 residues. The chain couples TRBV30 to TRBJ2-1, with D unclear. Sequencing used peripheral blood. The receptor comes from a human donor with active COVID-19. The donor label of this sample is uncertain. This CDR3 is CAWRVSSGNEQFF. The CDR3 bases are TGTGCCTGGCGGGTGTCTTCCGGCAATGAGCAGTTCTTC. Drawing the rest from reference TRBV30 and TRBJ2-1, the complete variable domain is SQTIHQWPATLVQPVGSPLSLECTVEGTSNPNLYWYRQAAGRGLQLLFYSVGIGQISSEVPQNLSASRPQDRQFILSSKKLLLSDSGFYLCAWRVSSGNEQFFGPGTRLTVL.